This T cell receptor beta chain came from a study of blood T cell repertoires in COVID-19. The wider study: From T cells, B-cell-depleted T cells, or PBMCs came the material, which was cDNA or gDNA.

Cohort 3 donors counted as recovered after two negative PCRs, clearance, or resolved symptoms. The CDR3 spans 14 residues. Germline CDR1 and CDR2: LGHDT and YNNKEL (reference sequence). With 1 base removed from V and 6 bases from J, the gap between germline ends came to 12 bases. Only in-frame clones appear in the TCRdb table, and some are missing; sequencing was by immunoSEQ multiplex PCR. The sample has over 250,000 clones, 88% seen once. The clonotype comes from a woman between 50 and 59 years old who had recovered from COVID-19. Specimen: PBMCs or T cells enriched from blood (not recorded which). This chain connects TRBV3-1 (or the pseudogene TRBV3-2) to TRBJ2-5; D is undetermined. CDR3 amino acids: CASSQARERQTQYF. Here the CDR3 DNA reads TGTGCCAGCAGCCAAGCCAGAGAGAGGCAGACCCAGTACTTC.